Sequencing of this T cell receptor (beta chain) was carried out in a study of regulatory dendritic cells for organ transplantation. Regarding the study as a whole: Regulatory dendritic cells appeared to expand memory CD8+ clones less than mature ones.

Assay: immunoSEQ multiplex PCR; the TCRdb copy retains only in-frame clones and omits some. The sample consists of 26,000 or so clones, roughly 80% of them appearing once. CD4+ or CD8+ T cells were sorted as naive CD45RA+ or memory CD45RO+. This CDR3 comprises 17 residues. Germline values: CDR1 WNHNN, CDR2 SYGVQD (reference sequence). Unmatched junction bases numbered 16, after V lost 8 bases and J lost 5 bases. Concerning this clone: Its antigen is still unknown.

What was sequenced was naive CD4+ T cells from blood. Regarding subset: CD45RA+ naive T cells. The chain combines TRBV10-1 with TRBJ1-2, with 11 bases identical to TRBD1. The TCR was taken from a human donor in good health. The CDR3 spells CASPGQGAYLSSYGYTF. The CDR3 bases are TGCGCCAGCCCCGGACAGGGGGCTTACCTATCCTCTTATGGCTACACCTTC.